This T cell receptor (beta chain) was identified during a study of CD8 T cells in ankylosing spondylitis. This CDR3 has 13 amino acids. Germline CDR1 is SQVTM and CDR2 is ANQGSEA. This clonotype was seen only a few times. The junction shows a germline mismatch at one end, possibly a read error. TCRdb reprocessed the 5' RACE reads via MiXCR and lists one record per CDR3 protein. The table lists 250,000 or so distinct CDR3 sequences, 24% of them singletons. V usage is TRBV29-1 and J usage is TRBJ2-7; weak D call: TRBD2 (5 bases). This sequence was found in a male donor with ankylosing spondylitis or in good health (not recorded which). The sequenced material came from blood, either unsorted or a sorted T cell fraction (not recorded which). This CDR3 reads CSVQEGPTYEQYF. For the CDR3, the DNA is TGCAGCGTTCAAGAGGGTCCCACCTACGAGCAGTACTTC.